The clone carrying this T cell receptor beta chain was seen only once. The CDR3 totals 16 residues. The germline CDR1 and CDR2 sequences are SGHRS and YFSETQ. Trimming shortened V by 0 bases and J by 0 bases, and 9 bases separated the two germline ends. Sequenced by immunoSEQ multiplex PCR; TCRdb stores in-frame clones only, minus some. This table holds approximately 210,000 clones, 70% to 90% found once. The source of the sample is a study of blood T cell repertoires in COVID-19. Study-level information: T cells, B-cell-depleted T cells, or PBMCs supplied cDNA or gDNA.

Input material: peripheral blood. This receptor was obtained from a man aged 45-65 years with COVID-19, enrolled during active disease. The chain joins TRBV5-1 to TRBJ2-2, with D perhaps matching TRBD2 (6 bases). For the CDR3, the DNA is TGCGCCAGCAGCTTGGATGGCGGGACGAACACCGGGGAGCTGTTTTTT. This gives the protein CASSLDGGTNTGELFF.